This TCR beta chain was documented in a study of tumor and adjacent non-tumor tissue in lung cancer. As for the study in general: Around 4.4 million productive TCRbeta reads were obtained per sample on average.

As to this clonotype: As yet, its antigen is unknown. At one of its ends the junction is not consistent with the germline gene, which may arise from a read error.

RNA was extracted from bulk tissue without any cell sorting. This non-tumor lung sample came from over 3 cm beyond the tumor edge. Donors were chemotherapy-naive, newly diagnosed lung cancer surgical patients in China, August–late 2014. Study-level results: Patients with more diverse tumor TCRs had worse survival. Top 100 clones took a larger repertoire share in normal lung.

The CDR3 contains 18 residues. The germline CDR1 and CDR2 sequences are MNHEY and SVGAGI. Three rounds of nested PCR, following a modified ARM-PCR protocol, produced the TCRbeta library. TCRdb reanalysed the multiplex PCR reads using MiXCR and keeps one entry per CDR3 protein. The sample has 75,000 to 95,000 distinct CDR3 sequences; around 80% are singletons. The receptor comes from a woman aged 45 to 65 with non-small cell lung cancer. Specimen: distant non-tumor lung tissue. V gene TRBV6-5 combines with J gene TRBJ2-3; 9 nucleotides align to TRBD2. The CDR3 nucleotides are TGTGCCAGCAGCCTTGAAAGGGGCGGGAGGGCCACCACAGATACGCAGTACTTT. Translating gives CASSLERGGRATTDTQYF.